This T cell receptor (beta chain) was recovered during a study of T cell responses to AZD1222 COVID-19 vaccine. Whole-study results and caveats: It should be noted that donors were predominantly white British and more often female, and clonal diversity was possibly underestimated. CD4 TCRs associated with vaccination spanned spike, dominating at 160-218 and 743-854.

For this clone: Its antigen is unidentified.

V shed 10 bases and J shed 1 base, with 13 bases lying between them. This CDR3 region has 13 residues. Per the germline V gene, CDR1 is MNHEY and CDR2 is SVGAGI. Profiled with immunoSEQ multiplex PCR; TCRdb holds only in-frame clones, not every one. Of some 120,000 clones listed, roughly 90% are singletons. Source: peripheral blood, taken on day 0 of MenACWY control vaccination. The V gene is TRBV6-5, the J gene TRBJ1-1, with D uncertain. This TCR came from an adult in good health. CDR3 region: CATRERWNTEAFF. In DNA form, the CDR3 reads TGTGCCACCCGGGAGCGTTGGAACACTGAAGCTTTCTTT.